The 7 T cell receptor beta chains in this list originate from one sample, sequenced in a study of tumor-infiltrating lymphocytes in primary liver carcinoma. TCR beta cDNA was made from roughly 450 ng total RNA with a constant-region primer. Slightly modified ARM-PCR with three nested multiplex PCR rounds yielded TCR beta libraries. Researchers ran the first two PCR rounds for roughly 11 cycles each with TRBV1-TRBV30 forward primers and a C-beta reverse primer. One entry per CDR3 protein results from TCRdb running MiXCR on the multiplex PCR reads. The table lists roughly 100,000 distinct CDR3 sequences, 69% of them singletons. Unsorted bulk tissue, roughly 19-34 mg of it, served as the source for co-extraction of RNA and DNA. Sequences were obtained from liver tumor tissue from sampling region 5. The subset denotes: tumor region T5, tumor centre. All receptors come from a woman aged 55-70 years with primary liver carcinoma and hepatitis B virus infection.

This clonotype was counted many times. The V gene is TRBV12-3 or TRBV12-4, the J gene TRBJ2-7; 9 bases match TRBD1. The CDR3 loop spans 13 amino acids. V lost 8 bases, J lost 4 bases, and 6 bases stayed unmatched. DNA for the CDR3: TGTGCCAGCGGGGACAGGGTGACTTACGAGCAGTACTTC. Translating gives CASGDRVTYEQYF.

With regard to this clonotype: The junction departs from germline at one end; a sequencing error may be responsible. The chain has TRBV11-2 and TRBJ2-7; 11 nucleotides align to TRBD2. Germline lookup yields CDR1 SGHAT and CDR2 FQNNGV. This CDR3 has 13 amino acids. The chain's CDR3 is CTSNLTSGSEQYF. The DNA for the CDR3 is TGTACCAGCAACTTAACTAGCGGGAGTGAGCAGTACTTC.

The chain employs TRBV11-1 and TRBJ2-2, with D unresolved. Germline CDR1 SGHAT, CDR2 FQDESV (reference sequence). The CDR3 consists of 14 residues. CDR3 sequence: CVCRPSLDAGELFF. The CDR3, as DNA: TGTGTCTGCAGACCGAGCCTTGACGCCGGGGAGCTGTTTTTT.

Only a few counts were recorded for this clonotype. This rearrangement joins TRBV28 to TRBJ2-1, with 9 bases that match TRBD2. The CDR3 runs to 16 residues. The V segment lost 4 bases and the J segment 8 bases; nucleotides outside the gene matches: 12. Germline CDR1 is MDHEN and CDR2 is SYDVKM. CDR3 DNA sequence: TGTGCCAGCAGTTCCCTTAGCGGGAGAGAAGTCGATGAGCAGTTCTTC. Its translation: CASSSLSGREVDEQFF.

Notes on this clonotype: No conserved phenylalanine or tryptophan is present at the end of the CDR3, so a read error is the likely explanation. J is TRBJ2-2 and V is TRBV29-1; D uncertain. CDR3 length: 14 amino acids. CDR1 SQVTM and CDR2 ANQGSEA come from the germline V gene. CDR3 loop: CSVSKSGGTVELFL. The CDR3 nucleotides are TGCAGCGTTTCAAAGTCCGGCGGCACCGTGGAGCTGTTTCTT.

This clonotype was observed a single time. Compared with germline, one end of the junction differs, possibly owing to a read error. J is TRBJ2-3 and V is TRBV28; 8 nucleotides agree with TRBD1. Germline V gives CDR1 MDHEN, CDR2 SYDVKM. The CDR3 is 16 residues long. CDR3 residues: CASISPQGASTDTQYF. The CDR3 coding sequence is TGCGCCAGCATCTCCCCGCAGGGGGCTAGCACAGATACGCAGTATTTT.

The chain has TRBV12-3 or TRBV12-4 and TRBJ2-3, with D perhaps TRBD1 or TRBD2 (6 bases each). The CDR3 has 16 residues. Trimming removed 3 bases from V and 14 bases from J, with 27 bases in between. CDR3: CASSLFGGARTDARYF. The CDR3 coding sequence is TGTGCCAGCAGTTTGTTCGGGGGCGCAAGGACAGATGCGCGGTATTTT.